Included here is one TCR beta chain sequence, with context. Its antigen is currently unknown. These data originate in a study of cytomegalovirus exposure and HLA in healthy donors. Study-level findings and limits: Through in vitro validation, three CMV-associated chains were shown to be specific for CMV antigens. In a later analysis, first-cohort TCR clusters were found to tend to co-occur in the 120 or so validation repertoires. Researchers catalogued roughly 170 TCR beta chains as cytomegalovirus-associated.

The V and J ends lost 2 bases and 4 bases respectively, with 16 bases between them. Germline CDR1 is SGHAT and CDR2 is FQNNGV. The CDR3 loop spans 16 amino acids. Measured with immunoSEQ multiplex PCR; TCRdb has only the in-frame clones, and not every one. Here the sample spans roughly 330,000 clones, roughly 87% being singletons. This clonotype originated in a woman younger than 45 in good health and CMV-seropositive. The chain combines TRBV11-2 with TRBJ2-3; the D gene is possibly TRBD2 (6 bases). Sequencing was performed on PBMCs. The CDR3 is CASSLTSGGGADTQYF. CDR3 coding DNA: TGTGCCAGCAGCTTAACGAGTGGGGGAGGTGCAGATACGCAGTATTTT.